The clone carrying this TCR beta chain has only one observation. This sample is drawn from a study of blood T cell repertoires in COVID-19. Original handling: For nucleated cells, counts were estimated from reference gene primer amplification. Some clones are missing from TCRdb's copy, which holds only in-frame ones; the method was immunoSEQ multiplex PCR. V, J and clone size derive from that table, while D and trimming were established from the DNA sequence. The sample gives fewer than 250,000 clones, about 80% of which show up once; approximately 1.9% is in the top ten. This receptor was taken from a woman aged 80 or older with acute or convalescent COVID-19. The sample comprised peripheral blood.

CDR3 coding DNA: TGTGCCAGCAGCCTCCACCGGGACAGACAAGAGACCCAGTACTTC. This translates into CASSLHRDRQETQYF. The chain uses TRBV6-5 and TRBJ2-5; 7 bases map to TRBD1. V was pared by 6 bases and J by 2 bases, with 9 bases of the junction left unmatched. CDR1 is MNHEY and CDR2 is SVGAGI in the germline V gene. The CDR3 runs 15 residues.